This TCR beta chain originates from a study of T cell responses to AZD1222 COVID-19 vaccine. Overall study findings and caveats: Seropositive status at baseline applied to only six AZD1222 recipients. A rise in Spike-specific TCR breadth and depth followed two AZD1222 doses.

To note about this clone: Its antigen is unidentified.

Germline CDR1 reads MNHEY; CDR2 reads SMNVEV (reference sequence). The CDR3 covers 14 residues. Trimming removed 5 bases at V and 4 bases at J, with 14 bases between. Some clones are missing from TCRdb's copy, which holds only in-frame ones; the method was immunoSEQ multiplex PCR. Here the sample spans tens of thousands of clones, about nine tenths being singletons. This clonotype was obtained from an adult in good health. The rearrangement uses TRBV27 and TRBJ1-2, with a possible D match to TRBD1 (6 bases). The material sequenced was peripheral blood, taken on day 0 of AZD1222 vaccination. The CDR3 region has the DNA TGTGCCAGCAGTCCGCTTTCGACAGGCTATGGCTACACCTTC. It encodes CASSPLSTGYGYTF.